In its sample, the clone carrying this T cell receptor (beta chain) was seen a few times. Its antigen is unidentified. The data were taken from a study of T-cell memory formation after mild COVID-19. Study-level information: TCR clusters were mostly confined to one donor each. Whole-study findings and limits: Later expanders leaned CD4+, whereas day 15 to 85 contracting clones were balanced CD4/CD8.

The V end was cut by 7 bases, the J end by 4 bases, with 5 bases between. The CDR3 length is 10 residues. CDR1 is SQVTM, CDR2 ANQGSEA, per germline. TCRdb redid the calling of the 5' RACE reads with MiXCR, one entry per CDR3 protein. Of around 100,000 distinct CDR3 sequences listed, about 20% were seen once; the top ten hold approximately 40%. Sequencing was performed on PBMCs or a T cell subset sorted from them (not recorded which). This chain joins TRBV29-1 and TRBJ2-1; D not certain. The TCR comes from a man between 18 and 35 years old who had mild COVID-19 (a few samples of this study predate the infection). Cell type and time point are not known. The CDR3 is CSAQYNEQFF. The CDR3 nucleotides are TGCAGCGCCCAATACAATGAGCAGTTCTTC.